This T cell receptor (beta chain) was obtained from a study of blood T cell repertoires in COVID-19 (dated by TCRdb to 2018 to 2020). For the study in its entirety: Samples from collaborators originated in the United States, Italy and Spain and spanned both the acute and convalescent phases of COVID-19. The material from the prospective study consisted of cDNA or gDNA derived from T cells, B-cell-depleted T cells, or PBMCs. The dataset comprised deeply sampled blood TCRbeta repertoires from subjects exposed to, actively infected with, or recovered from COVID-19. A freely available public database, intended as a resource for researchers studying the immune response to SARS-CoV-2, is where the repertoires were released. Samples were obtained from the ongoing ImmuneRACE study (first 160 participants) and from about 1,300 subjects provided by 6 global collaborators. A de-identified subject ID, COVID-19 status, age in years and sex were almost always included in the sample metadata. Where available, HLA class I and class II types were taken from metadata supplied by the sample provider and were not determined by assay-based typing. Summary of the overall study and its limitations: Clinical and demographic metadata were provided uncurated, with the amount varying by source and participant.

Note on this clone: No antigen is known for it. Base qualities are not recorded, but no much larger clone differs from it by a single base.

Collaborating institutions collected whole blood in K2EDTA tubes following their own protocols. For TCRbeta analysis, collaborators shipped samples in one of three forms: frozen whole blood, isolated PBMCs, or DNA extracted from either of those sample types. TCRbeta CDR3 regions were amplified from genomic DNA using the immunoSEQ Assay, a bias-controlled multiplex PCR. The authors processed their data as follows. Nucleated cell counts per sample were estimated from amplification of reference gene primers within the assay. Sequence reads were collapsed and filtered to measure the absolute abundance of every unique TCRbeta CDR3 rearrangement. For each sample, productive Simpson clonality was calculated as the square root of Simpson's diversity index across productive rearrangements. What TCRdb holds here is the immuneACCESS table cut down to in-frame rearrangements. Part of the clones is not present; checked against another copy, under half of the missing clones reflect an unresolved V gene, and the others are unexplained. V and J calls and clone size are as listed in that table; D and trimming were resolved from the DNA. Recorded for this sample are about 140,000 clones; about 83% of them occurred a single time. The ten largest clones represent 1.5% to 2% of the sample.

The junction shows trimming of 3 bases on V and 6 bases on J, plus 3 bases between the germline ends. CDR1 and CDR2 are drawn from the germline V gene: MDHEN, SYDVKM. The CDR3, cysteine through phenylalanine, is 11 amino acids long. The DNA shown is the 33-base CDR3, in frame from base 1. Source material: peripheral blood. The chain links TRBV28 with TRBJ1-5, with the D gene too uncertain to name. This TCR was recovered from a human donor in a cohort sampled during active COVID-19. The DNA sequence is TGTGCCAGCAGTTTTAGTCAGCCCCAGCATTTT. Its protein reads: CASSFSQPQHF.